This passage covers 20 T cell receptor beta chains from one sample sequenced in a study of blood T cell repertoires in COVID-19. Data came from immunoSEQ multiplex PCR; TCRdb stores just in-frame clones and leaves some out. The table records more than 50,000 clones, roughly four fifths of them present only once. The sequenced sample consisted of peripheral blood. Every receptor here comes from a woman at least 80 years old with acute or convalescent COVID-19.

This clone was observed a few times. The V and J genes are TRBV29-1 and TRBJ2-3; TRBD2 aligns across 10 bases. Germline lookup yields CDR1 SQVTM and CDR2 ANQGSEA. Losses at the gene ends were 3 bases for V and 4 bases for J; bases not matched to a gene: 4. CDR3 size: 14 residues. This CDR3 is CSVEPSGSSDTQYF. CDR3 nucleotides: TGCAGCGTTGAGCCTAGCGGGAGCTCAGATACGCAGTATTTT.

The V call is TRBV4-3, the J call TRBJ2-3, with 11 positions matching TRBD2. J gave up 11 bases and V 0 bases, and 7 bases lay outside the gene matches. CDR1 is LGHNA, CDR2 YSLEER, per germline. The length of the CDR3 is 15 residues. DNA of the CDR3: TGCGCCAGCAGCCAAGATCTCCTAGCGGGGGGAAGGCAGTATTTT. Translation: CASSQDLLAGGRQYF.

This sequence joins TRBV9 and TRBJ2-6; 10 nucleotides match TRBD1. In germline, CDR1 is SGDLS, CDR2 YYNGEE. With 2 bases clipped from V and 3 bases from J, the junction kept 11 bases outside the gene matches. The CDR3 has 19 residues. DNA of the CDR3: TGTGCCAGCAGCGTCCACCGGGACAGGGGCTGGGATGGGGCCAACGTCCTGACTTTC. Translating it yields CASSVHRDRGWDGANVLTF.

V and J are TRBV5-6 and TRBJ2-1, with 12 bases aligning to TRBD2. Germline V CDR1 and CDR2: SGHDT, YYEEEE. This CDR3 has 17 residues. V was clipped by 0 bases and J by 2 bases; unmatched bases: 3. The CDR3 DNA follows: TGTGCCAGCAGCTTGGATCTAGCGGGAGGGGCCTACAATGAGCAGTTCTTC. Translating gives CASSLDLAGGAYNEQFF.

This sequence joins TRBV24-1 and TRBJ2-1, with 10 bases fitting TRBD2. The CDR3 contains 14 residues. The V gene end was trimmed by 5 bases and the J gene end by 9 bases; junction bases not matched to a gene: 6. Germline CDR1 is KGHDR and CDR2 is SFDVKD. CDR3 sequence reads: CATSATSGISEQFF. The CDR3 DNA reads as TGTGCCACCAGTGCAACTAGCGGGATCAGTGAGCAGTTCTTC.

This chain's CDR3 is CAWQGGDTSPLHF. In DNA, the CDR3 is TGTGCCTGGCAGGGGGGCGATACTTCACCCCTCCACTTT. This chain joins TRBV30 and TRBJ1-6; 7 bases agree with TRBD1. Germline V CDR1 and CDR2: GTSNPN, SVGIG (reference sequence). The CDR3 has 13 residues. Trimming took 5 bases from V and 9 from J; bases not matched to a gene: 7.

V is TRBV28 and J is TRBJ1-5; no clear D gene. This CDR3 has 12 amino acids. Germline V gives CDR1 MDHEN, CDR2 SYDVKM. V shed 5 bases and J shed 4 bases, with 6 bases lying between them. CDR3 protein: CASSPLNQPQHF. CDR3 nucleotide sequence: TGTGCCAGCAGTCCCCTGAATCAGCCCCAGCATTTT.

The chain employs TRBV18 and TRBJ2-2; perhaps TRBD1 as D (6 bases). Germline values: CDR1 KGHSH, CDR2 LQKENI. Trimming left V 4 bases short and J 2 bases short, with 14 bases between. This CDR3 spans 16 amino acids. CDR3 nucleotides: TGTGCCAGCTCACTCACAGGGCCTCTTAACACCGGGGAGCTGTTTTTT. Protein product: CASSLTGPLNTGELFF.

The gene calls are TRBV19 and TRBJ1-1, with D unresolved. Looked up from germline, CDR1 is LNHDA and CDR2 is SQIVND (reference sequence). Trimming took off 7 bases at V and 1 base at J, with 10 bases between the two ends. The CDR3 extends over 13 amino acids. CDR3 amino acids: CASTRTENTEAFF. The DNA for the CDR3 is TGTGCCAGTACCCGAACAGAGAACACTGAAGCTTTCTTT.

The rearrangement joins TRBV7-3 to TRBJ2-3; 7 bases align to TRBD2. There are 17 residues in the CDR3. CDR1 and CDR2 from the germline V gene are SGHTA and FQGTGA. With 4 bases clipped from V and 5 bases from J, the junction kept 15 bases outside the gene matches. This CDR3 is CASSSQGGGLARDTQYF. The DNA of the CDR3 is TGTGCCAGCAGCTCCCAAGGCGGGGGTCTAGCGAGAGATACGCAGTATTTT. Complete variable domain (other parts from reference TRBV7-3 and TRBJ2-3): GAGVSQTPSNKVTEKGKYVELRCDPISGHTALYWYRQSLGQGPEFLIYFQGTGAADDSGLPNDRFFAVRPEGSVSTLKIQRTERGDSAVYLCASSSQGGGLARDTQYFGPGTRLTVL.

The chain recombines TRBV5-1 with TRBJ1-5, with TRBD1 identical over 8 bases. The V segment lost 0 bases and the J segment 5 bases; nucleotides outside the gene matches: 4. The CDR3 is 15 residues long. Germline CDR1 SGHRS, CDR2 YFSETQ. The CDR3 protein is CASSLVTGVDQPQHF. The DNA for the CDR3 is TGCGCCAGCAGCTTGGTGACAGGGGTGGATCAGCCCCAGCATTTT.

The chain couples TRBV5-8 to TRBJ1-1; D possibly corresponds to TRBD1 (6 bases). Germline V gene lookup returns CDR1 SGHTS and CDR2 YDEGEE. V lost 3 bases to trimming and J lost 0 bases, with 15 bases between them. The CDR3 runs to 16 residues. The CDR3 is CASSSDRRQMNTEAFF. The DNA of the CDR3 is TGTGCCAGCAGCTCTGACAGGAGACAGATGAACACTGAAGCTTTCTTT.

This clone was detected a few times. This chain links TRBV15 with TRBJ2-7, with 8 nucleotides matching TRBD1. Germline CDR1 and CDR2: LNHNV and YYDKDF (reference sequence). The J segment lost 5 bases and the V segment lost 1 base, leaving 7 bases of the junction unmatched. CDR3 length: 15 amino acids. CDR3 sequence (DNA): TGTGCCACCAGCAGAGGGTTCAGGGGGCTGAACGAGCAGTACTTC. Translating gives CATSRGFRGLNEQYF.

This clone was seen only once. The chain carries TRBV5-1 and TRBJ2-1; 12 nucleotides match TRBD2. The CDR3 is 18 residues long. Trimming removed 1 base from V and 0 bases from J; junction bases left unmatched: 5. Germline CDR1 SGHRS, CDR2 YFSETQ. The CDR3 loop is CASSLILAGGSSYNEQFF. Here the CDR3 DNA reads TGCGCCAGCAGCTTGATACTAGCGGGAGGAAGCTCCTACAATGAGCAGTTCTTC.

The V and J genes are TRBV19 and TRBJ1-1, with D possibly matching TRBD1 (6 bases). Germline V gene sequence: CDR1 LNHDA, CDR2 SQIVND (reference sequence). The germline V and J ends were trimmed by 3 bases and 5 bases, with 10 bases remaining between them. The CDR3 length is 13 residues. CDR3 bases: TGTGCCAGTAGTATCCAGGGGCGGACTGAAGCTTTCTTT. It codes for CASSIQGRTEAFF.

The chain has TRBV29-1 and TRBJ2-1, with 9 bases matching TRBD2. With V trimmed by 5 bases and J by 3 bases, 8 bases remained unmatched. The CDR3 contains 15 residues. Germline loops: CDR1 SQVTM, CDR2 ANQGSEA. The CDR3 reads CSVNGGRGNYNEQFF. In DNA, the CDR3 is TGCAGCGTTAATGGCGGGAGGGGAAACTACAATGAGCAGTTCTTC.

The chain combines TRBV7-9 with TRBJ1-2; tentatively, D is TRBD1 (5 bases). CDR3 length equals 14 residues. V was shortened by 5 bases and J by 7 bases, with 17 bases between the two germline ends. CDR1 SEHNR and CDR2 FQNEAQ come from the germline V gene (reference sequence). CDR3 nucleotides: TGTGCCAGCAGCCCGAGCCAGGGTCTAACTGGCTACACCTTC. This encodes CASSPSQGLTGYTF.

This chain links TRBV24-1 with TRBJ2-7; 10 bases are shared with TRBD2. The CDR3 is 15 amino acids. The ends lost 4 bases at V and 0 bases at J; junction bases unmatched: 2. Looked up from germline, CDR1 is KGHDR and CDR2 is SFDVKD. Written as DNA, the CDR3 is TGTGCCACCAGTGACTCTAGCGGGGGCTCCTACGAGCAGTACTTC. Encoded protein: CATSDSSGGSYEQYF.

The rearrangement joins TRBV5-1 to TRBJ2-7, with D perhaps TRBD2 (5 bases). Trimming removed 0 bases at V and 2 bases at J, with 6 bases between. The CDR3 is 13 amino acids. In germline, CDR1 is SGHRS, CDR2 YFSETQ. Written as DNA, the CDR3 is TGCGCCAGCAGCTTGGCCGGGACCTACGAGCAGTACTTC. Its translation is CASSLAGTYEQYF.

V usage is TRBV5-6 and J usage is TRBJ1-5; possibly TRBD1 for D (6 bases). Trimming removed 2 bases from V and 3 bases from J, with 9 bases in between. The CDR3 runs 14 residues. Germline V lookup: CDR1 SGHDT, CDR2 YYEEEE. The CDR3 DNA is TGTGCCAGCAGCTTAGGACAGAACAATCAGCCCCAGCATTTT. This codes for CASSLGQNNQPQHF.